Sequencing of this T cell receptor (beta chain) was carried out in a study of early T cells in non-severe SARS-CoV-2 infection (dated by TCRdb to about 2021). As for the study more broadly: Because TCR sequencing relied on bulk RNA taken from unsorted whole blood, pairing of alpha and beta chains was not possible.

Overall study results and their limits: Matching against VDJdb was skewed toward anti-spike CD8 responses, likely underestimated virus-specific expansions, and missed private and CD4 specificities.

The protocol used for the library was 5' RACE. Sequencing used a NextSeq 500. The TCR library protocol attached unique molecular identifiers to individual cDNA molecules to correct for sequencing error and PCR bias. Both TCR alpha and beta chains were sequenced, and tight co-correlation was observed between alpha and beta sequence abundances in each sample. In the paper's pipeline: Decombinator V4 was used to annotate TCR sequences for V gene, J gene and CDR3. Expanded TCRs were defined as changing significantly between any two time points under a Poisson model with p below 0.0001. Abundances of TCRs were expressed as counts per million after normalisation to the total number of TCRs sequenced in each sample. VDJdb, accessed 1 November 2021, was searched for CMV, EBV and SARS-CoV-2 annotated TCRs, excluding TCRs annotated for multiple antigens. TCRdb reworked the public reads: Q25 trimming with fastp, MiXCR clone assembly, productive beta chains retained. Each CDR3 protein appears once, grouped with its most common genes and DNA. TCRdb, not the original authors, processed these V and J calls. The sample profile shows 15,000 to 20,000 distinct CDR3 sequences; 5% of them were found once. The top ten constitute 6.5% to 8% of the sample.

Set within a cohort of healthcare workers in London, UK, this nested case-control study involved weekly PCR testing of nasopharyngeal swabs along with blood sampling. Between 23 and 31 March 2020, the week of the UK lockdown, healthcare workers were enrolled and then followed up weekly for as long as 16 weeks. This clonotype was observed at least ten times. Its antigen is currently not known. Base qualities were left out, and no much larger clone turns up one base away. Sequencing was carried out using whole blood. This clonotype was obtained from an adult who was a healthcare worker with PCR-confirmed SARS-CoV-2 infection or an uninfected control (not recorded which).

The sequenced DNA is TGTGCCAGCAGCTCCCCGAGGAACAGTCGGTACCAGTACTTC. Its protein product is CASSSPRNSRYQYF. The chain uses TRBV11-2 and TRBJ2-5, with the D gene not clear enough to name. As encoded in the germline V gene, CDR1 is SGHAT while CDR2 is FQNNGV. Taken from cysteine to phenylalanine, the CDR3 has 14 residues. The read is trimmed to its CDR3 DNA, 42 bases read in frame from base 1. Deletion took 4 bases off V and 10 bases off J, with a span of 19 bases between the germline ends.